Below are 22 T cell receptor beta chains sequenced from a single sample in a study of blood T cells in healthy people across ages. The second PCR ran about 6 to 11 cycles with a sample-barcoded 5' primer and J-beta primers. In TCRdb, the 5' RACE reads were re-called with MiXCR into one record per CDR3 protein. The table includes 650,000 to 700,000 distinct CDR3 sequences, more than 45% detected once. Sequenced material: blood. The receptors originated from a woman of 80 years or more in good health.

This clonotype was seen ten or more times. This chain links TRBV18 with TRBJ2-3; tentative D call: TRBD1 (6 bases). Trimming took off 6 bases at V and 6 bases at J, with 16 bases between the two ends. The CDR3 loop spans 14 amino acids. CDR1 is KGHSH, CDR2 LQKENI, per germline. In DNA form, the CDR3 reads TGTGCCAGCTCCTCACACCACCAGGGGGATACGCAGTATTTT. Protein: CASSSHHQGDTQYF.

The chain links TRBV10-3 to TRBJ2-2; 7 nucleotides line up with TRBD1. After removal of 4 bases from V and 1 base from J, the junction contained 6 bases not matched to a gene. Germline V gives CDR1 ENHRY, CDR2 SYGVKD. This CDR3 comprises 16 residues. DNA of the CDR3: TGTGCCATCAGTGCACGAGGGGGCGGGAACACCGGGGAGCTGTTTTTT. Protein: CAISARGGGNTGELFF.

At least ten counts were recorded for this clonotype. V and J are TRBV5-1 and TRBJ2-1; 12 nucleotides match TRBD2. Trimming at V came to 1 base and at J to 7 bases, leaving 6 bases not matched to a gene. Germline values: CDR1 SGHRS, CDR2 YFSETQ. This CDR3 is 16 amino acids long. The CDR3 DNA is TGCGCCAGCAGCTTGTTTGCTAGCGGGGGGGCAAATGAGCAGTTCTTC. Translation: CASSLFASGGANEQFF.

In DNA, the CDR3 is TGCAGCGTTGAAGATCTGGGGCCGGGCGGGAGCTACACCTTC. Amino acids: CSVEDLGPGGSYTF. The genes are TRBV29-1 and TRBJ1-2; tentative D call: TRBD1 (5 bases). This CDR3 region has 14 residues. The ends were cut back, 0 bases at V and 9 bases at J, with 17 bases in the middle. Germline V lookup: CDR1 SQVTM, CDR2 ANQGSEA. The whole variable domain, filled in from reference TRBV29-1 and TRBJ1-2, reads SAVISQKPSRDICQRGTSLTIQCQVDSQVTMMFWYRQQPGQSLTLIATANQGSEATYESGFVIDKFPISRPNLTFSTLTVSNMSPEDSSIYLCSVEDLGPGGSYTFGSGTRLTVV.

The table lists this clonotype with a few counts. One end of the junction fails to match germline, which may point to a read error. This chain uses TRBV6-6 with TRBJ1-6, with 7 nucleotides matching TRBD1. The CDR3 is 15 amino acids. Germline CDR1 MNHNY, CDR2 SVGAGI (reference sequence). Here the CDR3 DNA reads TGTGCCAGCAGTTCTGACAGACAGGGAAAATCACCCCCCCACTTT. Translated: CASSSDRQGKSPPHF.

Turning to this clonotype: A much larger clone lies a single base off, so this may be a read error. The V and J genes are TRBV2 and TRBJ2-5, with D possibly TRBD1 on 6 matching bases. The CDR3 extends over 16 amino acids. V lost 3 bases and J 11 bases, leaving 25 bases between the germline ends. Germline values: CDR1 SNHLY, CDR2 FYNNEI. As DNA, the CDR3 is TGTGCCAGCAGTGATGGGTACAGGGCCGCTAAGATAGGGCAGTACTTC. Translated, it gives CASSDGYRAAKIGQYF. Full variable domain (remainder filled in from reference TRBV2 and TRBJ2-5): EPEVTQTPSHQVTQMGQEVILRCVPISNHLYFYWYRQILGQKVEFLVSFYNNEISEKSEIFDDQFSVERPDGSNFTLKIRSTKLEDSAMYFCASSDGYRAAKIGQYFGPGTRLLVL.

The chain carries TRBV6-6 and TRBJ2-1; TRBD1 agrees at 9 bases. CDR1 is MNHNY, CDR2 SVGAGI, per germline (reference sequence). Germline trimming cut 5 bases from V and 8 bases from J; bases unmatched to any gene: 10. The CDR3 has 15 amino acids. CDR3 sequence (DNA): TGTGCCAGCAGTGGAAACAGGGGGCAAAGGGATGAGCAGTTCTTC. Its translation: CASSGNRGQRDEQFF.

This clonotype was detected many times. The CDR3 reads CASSLEGWGGYTF. The CDR3 region has the DNA TGTGCCAGCAGTTTAGAGGGGTGGGGTGGCTACACCTTC. The chain links TRBV12-3 or TRBV12-4 to TRBJ1-2, with a tentative D call TRBD1 (5 bases). This CDR3 region has 13 residues. Trimming took off 1 base at V and 7 bases at J, with 10 bases between the two ends.

J is TRBJ2-7 and V is TRBV20-1, with D possibly being TRBD1 (6 bases). Deletions cut 6 bases from V and 2 bases from J, with 23 bases between. The germline V gene has CDR1 DFQATT and CDR2 SNEGSKA (reference sequence). The CDR3 is 16 amino acids. CDR3 coding DNA: TGCAGTGCCTCTGAGTGGACAGTCCGCACACCCTACGAGCAGTACTTC. Translating gives CSASEWTVRTPYEQYF.

The chain uses TRBV30 and TRBJ2-4, with D possibly being TRBD2 (5 bases). This CDR3 has 14 residues. Germline loops: CDR1 GTSNPN, CDR2 SVGIG (reference sequence). V was shortened by 0 bases and J by 6 bases, with 12 bases between the two germline ends. In nucleotides, the CDR3 is TGTGCCTGGAGTGTACACAGCGGAACAAACATTCAGTACTTC. Protein: CAWSVHSGTNIQYF.

The chain joins TRBV29-1 to TRBJ2-4, with no clear D. The DNA end is more similar to TRBJ2-5, so the J call may be wrong. In germline, CDR1 is SQVTM, CDR2 ANQGSEA. The CDR3 consists of 13 residues. CDR3: CSVEKVAKETQYF. In DNA, the CDR3 is TGCAGCGTTGAAAAGGTTGCAAAAGAGACCCAGTACTTC.

The rearrangement uses TRBV12-3 or TRBV12-4 and TRBJ2-2; 8 bases line up with TRBD2. V lost 7 bases and J lost 4; bases outside the gene matches: 5. The CDR3 runs to 14 residues. The DNA of the CDR3 is TGTGCCAGCATGGCGGGGGGTGCCACCGGGGAGCTGTTTTTT. This sequence encodes CASMAGGATGELFF.

This clonotype was counted many times. The chain joins TRBV7-8 to TRBJ2-5; D is perhaps TRBD2 (6 bases). The CDR3 is 14 residues long. Germline loops: CDR1 SGHVS, CDR2 FQNEAQ. Trimming cost V 1 base and J 3 bases, with 9 bases left between them. In DNA, the CDR3 is TGTGCCAGCAGCTTAGTGGGGGGAGAAGAGACCCAGTACTTC. Translating gives CASSLVGGEETQYF.

A few counts support this clonotype. V is TRBV14 and J is TRBJ2-3, with 9 bases fitting TRBD1. The germline V gene has CDR1 SGHDN and CDR2 FVKESK. The CDR3 loop spans 18 amino acids. Germline trimming cut 0 bases from V and 2 bases from J; bases unmatched to any gene: 9. CDR3 amino acids: CASSQDLPGQGSTDTQYF. The CDR3 DNA sequence: TGTGCCAGCAGCCAAGATCTCCCGGGACAGGGCTCCACAGATACGCAGTATTTT.

The chain is built from TRBV18 and TRBJ2-4; D is perhaps TRBD2 (5 bases). CDR3 length equals 14 residues. Trimming took off 2 bases at V and 4 bases at J, with 9 bases between the two ends. CDR1 and CDR2 from the germline V gene are KGHSH and LQKENI. The CDR3 region is CASSPASSKNIQYF. The DNA of the CDR3 is TGTGCCAGCTCACCAGCTAGCTCAAAAAACATTCAGTACTTC.

Many counts were recorded for this clonotype. The rearrangement joins TRBV2 to TRBJ1-2; 10 bases fit TRBD1. Losses at the gene ends were 4 bases for V and 1 base for J; bases not matched to a gene: 3. Per germline, CDR1 SNHLY and CDR2 FYNNEI. The CDR3 runs to 15 residues. The CDR3 region is CASSAGTGVNYGYTF. DNA of the CDR3: TGTGCCAGCAGTGCCGGGACAGGGGTTAACTATGGCTACACCTTC.

The CDR3 spells CSASPGGLSYEQYF. The CDR3 coding sequence is TGCAGTGCTAGCCCAGGGGGCTTATCATACGAGCAGTACTTC. The V and J genes are TRBV20-1 and TRBJ2-5; 8 positions agree with TRBD1. The DNA end is more similar to TRBJ2-7, so the J call may be wrong. The CDR3 runs to 14 residues. Germline lookup yields CDR1 DFQATT and CDR2 SNEGSKA (reference sequence).

The genes are TRBV2 and TRBJ1-2; 7 bases align to TRBD1. With V trimmed by 9 bases and J by 4 bases, 2 bases remained unmatched. The CDR3 runs to 11 residues. The germline V gene has CDR1 SNHLY and CDR2 FYNNEI. The chain's CDR3 is CARGQSYGYTF. The CDR3 DNA follows: TGTGCCAGGGGACAGAGCTATGGCTACACCTTC.

The chain carries TRBV24-1 and TRBJ2-6; a possible D gene is TRBD1 (6 bases). Germline CDR1 is KGHDR and CDR2 is SFDVKD. CDR3 length equals 14 residues. Trimming took off 10 bases at V and 1 base at J, with 10 bases between the two ends. This CDR3 reads CATQGTSGANVLTF. The DNA of the CDR3 is TGTGCCACTCAGGGGACATCTGGGGCCAACGTCCTGACTTTC.

The chain employs TRBV12-3 or TRBV12-4 and TRBJ2-1, with D perhaps given as TRBD1 or TRBD2 (6 bases each). The CDR3 runs 15 residues. V was shortened by 8 bases and J by 2 bases, with 16 bases between the two germline ends. CDR3 bases: TGTGCCAGCTGCTTAAGAGGGGGGCCCTACAATGAGCAGTTCTTC. It codes for CASCLRGGPYNEQFF.

A note on this clonotype: This clone may be a read error of a much larger clone one base away. J is TRBJ2-1 and V is TRBV30, with D possibly matching TRBD2 (5 bases). The CDR3 runs to 12 residues. CDR1 is GTSNPN, CDR2 SVGIG, per germline (reference sequence). Trimming removed 3 bases from V and 9 bases from J, with 12 bases in between. CDR3 coding DNA: TGTGCCTGGAGATGGAACGCGGGTGAGCAGTTCTTC. Translated: CAWRWNAGEQFF.

This clonotype has a count of ten or more. The chain recombines TRBV27 with TRBJ2-3, with 10 bases matching TRBD1. V dropped 6 bases and J dropped 2; count of bases not matched to a gene: 8. The CDR3 is made up of 16 amino acids. The germline gives CDR1 MNHEY, CDR2 SMNVEV (reference sequence). The CDR3 spells CASRRRQGAPTDTQYF. In DNA, the CDR3 is TGTGCCAGCAGGAGGCGACAGGGGGCCCCCACAGATACGCAGTATTTT.